This T cell receptor beta chain was obtained from a study of identical twins. This clonotype has just a few counts. One entry per CDR3 protein results from TCRdb running MiXCR on the 5' RACE reads. The sample contains 1.5 million to 2 million distinct CDR3 sequences, around 29% of which appear only once. CDR1 LNHDA and CDR2 SQIVND come from the germline V gene (reference sequence). Trimming removed 10 bases from V and 1 base from J, with 16 bases in between. This CDR3 comprises 14 residues. With no exceptions, donors were healthy Caucasians. This clonotype originated in a newborn girl in good health. Material: cord blood. The genes are TRBV19 and TRBJ1-2; no firm D call. The CDR3 DNA sequence: TGTGCCACTGCGCGGCGGACGATTAACTATGGCTACACCTTC. As protein: CATARRTINYGYTF.